Listed below are T cell receptor beta chains from one sample, sequenced in a study of shared clonotypes between healthy human individuals. Profiled with immunoSEQ multiplex PCR; TCRdb holds only in-frame clones, not every one. The sample has 760,000 or so clones, around 96% seen once. Sequencing input: naive CD8+ T cells sorted from blood. Receptors originate from a man aged 25-45 years in good health. The conserved cysteine and the conserved F or W are not part of the CDR3 here. Where a row states a size, it is once, few, many or the class of an expanded clone; other rows omit it.

J gene | V gene | clone size | CDR3 protein
TRBJ2-3 | TRBV10-1 | NA | ASSEFVGAHTQY
TRBJ2-5 | TRBV10-3 | NA | AISLTGQETQY
TRBJ1-1 | TRBV9 | NA | ASSYSQNTEAF
TRBJ2-7 | TRBV27 | once | ASSLHRIGEQY
TRBJ2-7 | TRBV6-5 | NA | ASSYGWGTGGYEQY
TRBJ2-7 | TRBV29-1 | NA | SVERASGRIYEQY
TRBJ2-1 | TRBV9 | NA | ASSVAGGTYEQF
TRBJ2-4 | TRBV15 | once | ATSSTLTGTMTSGIAKNIQY
TRBJ2-1 | TRBV11-2 | NA | ASSFEGIDEQF
TRBJ2-5 | TRBV4-3 | NA | ASSHTGTPQETQY
TRBJ2-7 | TRBV5-1 | NA | ASSLGAGREQY
TRBJ2-5 | TRBV20-1 | NA | SARRGETQY
TRBJ2-1 | TRBV14 | NA | ASSHARDRGLGEQF